A selection of T cell receptor beta chains follows, all from one sample in a study of vaccination and CD4 T cells after COVID-19. Their antigens are not known. Each CDR3 protein is one row after TCRdb ran MiXCR on the PCR reads. The sample consists of around 25,000 distinct CDR3 sequences, approximately 28% of them appearing once. This specimen consisted of CD4+ T cells from blood, cultured in vitro, obtained about 7 months after SARS-CoV-2 vaccination. The source is a human donor who had recovered from COVID-19. CDR3s include the opening cysteine and the closing phenylalanine or tryptophan. Fields, in order: D gene, J gene, clone size, V gene, CDR3 protein, CDR3 DNA. D genes are given only for firm matches. Expanded clones get a size class; other rows say once, few or many, or leave the size out.

>-|TRBJ2-5|once|TRBV29-1
CSVPGAGRETQYF
TGCAGCGTGCCCGGGGCAGGGAGAGAGACCCAGTACTTC
>-|TRBJ1-2|-|TRBV6-5
CASSYSKDSPYGYTF
TGTGCCAGCAGTTACTCGAAGGACAGTCCCTATGGCTACACCTTC
>-|TRBJ2-7|few|TRBV27
CASSSLVGGRNYEQYF
TGTGCCAGCAGTTCCCTGGTGGGCGGGCGGAACTACGAGCAGTACTTC
>TRBD2|TRBJ2-7|-|TRBV7-6
CASGTYGTSGRPAPLEQYF
TGTGCCAGCGGCACGTACGGGACTAGCGGGAGGCCCGCTCCATTGGAGCAGTACTTC
>-|TRBJ1-1|-|TRBV6-1
CASSEGTANTEAFF
TGTGCCAGCAGTGAAGGGACAGCGAACACTGAAGCTTTCTTT
>-|TRBJ2-1|few|TRBV20-1
CSVTAGPNNEQFF
TGCAGTGTAACGGCGGGCCCTAACAATGAGCAGTTCTTC
>-|TRBJ2-5|-|TRBV6-4
CASSDLKIVGASQQTQYF
TGTGCCAGCAGTGACCTGAAGATCGTCGGGGCTTCACAACAGACCCAGTACTTC
>-|TRBJ2-3|few|TRBV15
CATSRVGSAFTDTQYF
TGTGCCACCAGCAGAGTCGGTAGCGCTTTCACAGATACGCAGTATTTT
>-|TRBJ2-3|-|TRBV29-1
CSVEGGETDTQYF
TGCAGCGTTGAGGGTGGGGAAACAGATACGCAGTATTTT
>-|TRBJ1-2|-|TRBV6-1
CASSEDRIYGYTF
TGTGCCAGCAGTGAAGACAGGATCTATGGCTACACCTTC
>TRBD1|TRBJ1-1|medium-sized|TRBV6-5
CASSYLTRGQGYNTEAFF
TGTGCCAGCAGTTACCTTACCCGAGGACAGGGCTATAACACTGAAGCTTTCTTT
>-|TRBJ2-2|-|TRBV7-9
CASSLQGTLNTGELFF
TGTGCCAGCAGCTTACAGGGGACCCTTAACACCGGGGAGCTGTTTTTT
>-|TRBJ2-3|-|TRBV10-3
CASTGTRTDTQYF
TGTGCCAGTACCGGGACTCGCACAGATACGCAGTATTTT
>-|TRBJ2-7|-|TRBV28
CASKTQGNEQYF
TGTGCCAGCAAGACCCAGGGAAACGAGCAGTACTTC
>TRBD1|TRBJ2-2|-|TRBV19
CASSPRDRRAGELFF
TGTGCCAGTAGCCCCAGGGACAGGAGGGCCGGGGAGCTGTTTTTT
>-|TRBJ2-7|few|TRBV6-2/TRBV6-3
CASSYSDTYEQYF
TGTGCCAGCAGTTACTCGGACACCTACGAGCAGTACTTC
>TRBD2|TRBJ2-7|-|TRBV18
CASSQRTSGRALEQYF
TGTGCCAGCTCGCAAAGGACTAGCGGGAGGGCCCTCGAGCAGTACTTC
>-|TRBJ2-7|many|TRBV7-9
CASSLAGGHWEQYF
TGTGCCAGCAGCTTAGCTGGGGGGCATTGGGAGCAGTACTTC
>-|TRBJ2-3|many|TRBV20-1
CSAPGEADTQYF
TGCAGTGCCCCCGGAGAAGCGGATACGCAGTATTTT
>-|TRBJ2-5|-|TRBV29-1
CSGLRGGQETQYF
TGCAGCGGTCTGCGAGGCGGCCAAGAGACCCAGTACTTC
>-|TRBJ2-5|few|TRBV21-1
CASSLLVAGLEETQYF
TGTGCCAGCAGCCTGTTGGTAGCGGGCCTAGAAGAGACCCAGTACTTC
>-|TRBJ2-1|-|TRBV19
CASSIVGNEQFF
TGTGCCAGTAGTATAGTGGGGAATGAGCAGTTCTTC
>TRBD2|TRBJ2-5|-|TRBV6-2/TRBV6-3
CASRRLAGAQRGQETQYF
TGTGCCAGCAGGAGACTAGCGGGAGCCCAAAGGGGGCAAGAGACCCAGTACTTC
>-|TRBJ2-7|few|TRBV6-2/TRBV6-3
CASRTYTYEQYF
TGTGCCTCAAGGACGTATACCTACGAGCAGTACTTC
>TRBD2|TRBJ2-1|few|TRBV7-6
CASSQTPGGHDEQFF
TGTGCCAGCAGCCAAACACCGGGAGGGCATGATGAGCAGTTCTTC
>-|TRBJ2-2|few|TRBV28
CASSSGRADTGELFF
TGTGCCAGCAGTTCGGGCAGGGCAGACACCGGGGAGCTGTTTTTT
>-|TRBJ2-7|few|TRBV18
CASSPGLHTYEQYF
TGTGCCAGCTCACCGGGTCTTCATACCTACGAGCAGTACTTC
>-|TRBJ1-2|-|TRBV6-1
CASSTGTGGSWGYTF
TGTGCCAGCAGCACCGGGACCGGAGGGTCTTGGGGCTACACCTTC
>-|TRBJ1-2|many|TRBV7-9
CASSFRTGQGYTF
TGTGCCAGCAGCTTCCGAACGGGGCAGGGCTACACCTTC
>-|TRBJ2-1|few|TRBV7-2
CASSLISVDNEQFF
TGTGCCAGCAGCCTCATTAGCGTGGACAATGAGCAGTTCTTC
>TRBD1|TRBJ2-1|-|TRBV6-1
CASALWGQGTDEQFF
TGTGCCAGCGCCTTATGGGGACAGGGTACCGATGAGCAGTTCTTC
>-|TRBJ1-5|medium-sized|TRBV20-1
CSARDWRESQPQHF
TGCAGTGCTAGAGATTGGCGGGAGAGCCAGCCCCAGCATTTT